The T cell receptor beta chain under discussion was sequenced for a study of radiotherapy plus CTLA-4 blockade in lung cancer. The study gave focal radiation plus ipilimumab CTLA-4 blockade to patients with chemo-refractory metastatic non-small-cell lung cancer. Measured with immunoSEQ multiplex PCR; TCRdb has only the in-frame clones, and not every one. The data contain about 87,000 clones, around 87% of them seen just once; the ten biggest clones take up about a sixth. V gave up 5 bases and J gave up 9 bases, with 8 bases separating them. The germline V gene encodes CDR1 SGHVS and CDR2 FQNEAQ. The CDR3 sequence is 12 residues long.

This chain uses TRBV7-8 with TRBJ1-6; D gene unclear. This TCR derives from a human donor with non-small cell lung cancer that progressed on radiotherapy plus ipilimumab. The source was peripheral blood, collected from a patient treated with radiotherapy plus ipilimumab. The CDR3, as DNA: TGTGCCAGCAGCCCATGGGGTTCACCCCTCCACTTT. It codes for CASSPWGSPLHF. The full variable domain, with the rest looked up from reference TRBV7-8 and TRBJ1-6, is GAGVSQSPRYKVAKRGQDVALRCDPISGHVSLFWYQQALGQGPEFLTYFQNEAQLDKSGLPSDRFFAERPEGSVSTLKIQRTQQEDSAVYLCASSPWGSPLHFGNGTRLTVT.